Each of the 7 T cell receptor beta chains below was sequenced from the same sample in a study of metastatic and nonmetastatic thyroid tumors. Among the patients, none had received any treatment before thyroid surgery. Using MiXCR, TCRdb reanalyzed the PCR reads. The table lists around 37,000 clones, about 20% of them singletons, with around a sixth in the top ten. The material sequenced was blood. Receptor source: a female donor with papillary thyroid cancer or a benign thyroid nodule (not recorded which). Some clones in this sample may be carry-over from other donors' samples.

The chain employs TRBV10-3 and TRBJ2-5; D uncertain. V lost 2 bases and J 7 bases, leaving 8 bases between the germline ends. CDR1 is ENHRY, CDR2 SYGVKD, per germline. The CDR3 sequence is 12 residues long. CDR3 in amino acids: CAISEDNRTQYF. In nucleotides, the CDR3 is TGTGCCATCAGTGAGGATAACAGGACCCAGTACTTC.

The CDR3 DNA reads as TGTGCCAGCTCACCGGCCAGGAGCACTGAAGCTTTCTTT. This sequence encodes CASSPARSTEAFF. The chain carries TRBV18 and TRBJ1-1; unclear D gene. The CDR3 spans 13 residues. V lost 3 bases to trimming and J lost 4 bases, with 9 bases between them. In germline, CDR1 is KGHSH, CDR2 LQKENI.

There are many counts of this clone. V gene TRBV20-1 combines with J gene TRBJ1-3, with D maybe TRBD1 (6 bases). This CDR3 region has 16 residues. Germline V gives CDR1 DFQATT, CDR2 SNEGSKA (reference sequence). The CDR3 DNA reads TGCAGCGGGCTGAGGGGGGGGCTTTACTCTGGAAACACCATATATTTT. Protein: CSGLRGGLYSGNTIYF.

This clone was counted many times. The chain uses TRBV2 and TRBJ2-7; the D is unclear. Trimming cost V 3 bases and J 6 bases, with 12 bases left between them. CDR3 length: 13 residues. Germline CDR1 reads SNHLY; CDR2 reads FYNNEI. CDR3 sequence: CASSDRLSREQYF. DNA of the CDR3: TGTGCCAGCAGTGACAGGTTGTCTCGCGAGCAGTACTTC.

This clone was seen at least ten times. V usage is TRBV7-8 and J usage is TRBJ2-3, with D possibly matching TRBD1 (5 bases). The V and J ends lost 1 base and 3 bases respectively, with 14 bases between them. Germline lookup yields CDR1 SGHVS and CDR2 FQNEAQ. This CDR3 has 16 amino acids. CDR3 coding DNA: TGTGCCAGCAGCTTAGTAGACAGAGGAGTTACAGATACGCAGTATTTT. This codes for CASSLVDRGVTDTQYF. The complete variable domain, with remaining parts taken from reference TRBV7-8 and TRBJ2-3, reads GAGVSQSPRYKVAKRGQDVALRCDPISGHVSLFWYQQALGQGPEFLTYFQNEAQLDKSGLPSDRFFAERPEGSVSTLKIQRTQQEDSAVYLCASSLVDRGVTDTQYFGPGTRLTVL.

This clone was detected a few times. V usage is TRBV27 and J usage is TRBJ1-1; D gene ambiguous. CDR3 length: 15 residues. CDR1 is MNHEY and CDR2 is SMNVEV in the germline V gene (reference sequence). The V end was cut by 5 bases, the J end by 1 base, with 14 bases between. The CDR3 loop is CASSANFGWNTEAFF. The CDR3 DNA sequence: TGTGCCAGCAGTGCCAACTTTGGTTGGAACACTGAAGCTTTCTTT.

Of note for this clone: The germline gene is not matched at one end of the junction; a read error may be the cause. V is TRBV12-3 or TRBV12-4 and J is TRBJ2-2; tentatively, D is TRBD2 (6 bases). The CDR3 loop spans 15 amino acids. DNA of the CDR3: TGTGCCAGCAGATGGACTATCGTGAACACCGGGGAGCTGTTCTTT. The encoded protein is CASRWTIVNTGELFF.